This record covers a single TCR beta chain. Its antigen is not identified. This specimen comes from a study of cytotoxic CD8 clonotypes in ibrutinib-treated CLL. Study context: Within the patient group, 11 were relapsed/refractory and some 15 treatment-naive, and around 18 were IGHV unmutated. Patients attained roughly 25 partial and 2 complete responses; at median about 74 months, approximately 15 remained remitted while approximately twelve progressed.

Deletions cut 3 bases from V and 8 bases from J, with 16 bases between. From germline, CDR1 is ENHRY and CDR2 SYGVKD. This CDR3 region has 14 residues. Study outcomes and limitations: Patients had baseline clonality above age-matched healthy donors, and this clonality moved with circulating CD8+ T-cell counts.

Clones were read by immunoSEQ multiplex PCR, and TCRdb kept only the in-frame ones, dropping some. The profile shows roughly 220,000 clones, roughly 73% of them singletons. This sequence originates from a human donor with chronic lymphocytic leukemia. The rearrangement uses TRBV10-3 and TRBJ1-2; D is unresolved. Specimen: PBMCs, collected after 12 months of ibrutinib treatment. In nucleotides, the CDR3 is TGTGCCATCAGTGAACGCGGGTCCTTCGGGGGCTACACCTTC. Translating it yields CAISERGSFGGYTF.